This note documents a single T cell receptor (beta chain) sequence. The sample comes from a study of blood T cell repertoires in COVID-19. Study-wide context: Samples representing acute and convalescent COVID-19 were sourced from the United States, Italy and Spain. In each case, the material was cDNA or gDNA derived from T cells, B-cell-depleted T cells, or PBMCs.

In the study's own analysis: Reference gene primer amplification gave nucleated cell count estimates. The repertoire was sequenced with immunoSEQ multiplex PCR; TCRdb's copy has only in-frame clones and lacks some. D and trimming were read from the DNA, whereas the V and J calls and clone size are those reported in that table. The sample yields 55,000 to 80,000 clones, 70% to 90% seen once. Germline lookup yields CDR1 MNHEY and CDR2 SVGEGT. The CDR3 is 14 amino acids. V shed 0 bases and J shed 5 bases, with 10 bases lying between them. The clonotype originates from a man in his fifties with acute or convalescent COVID-19. The chain combines TRBV6-2 or TRBV6-3 with TRBJ2-5; TRBD2 is a possible D gene (6 bases). Source material: peripheral blood. CDR3 protein: CASSYSDGRETQYF. The DNA of the CDR3 is TGTGCCAGCAGTTACTCAGATGGGAGGGAGACCCAGTACTTC.